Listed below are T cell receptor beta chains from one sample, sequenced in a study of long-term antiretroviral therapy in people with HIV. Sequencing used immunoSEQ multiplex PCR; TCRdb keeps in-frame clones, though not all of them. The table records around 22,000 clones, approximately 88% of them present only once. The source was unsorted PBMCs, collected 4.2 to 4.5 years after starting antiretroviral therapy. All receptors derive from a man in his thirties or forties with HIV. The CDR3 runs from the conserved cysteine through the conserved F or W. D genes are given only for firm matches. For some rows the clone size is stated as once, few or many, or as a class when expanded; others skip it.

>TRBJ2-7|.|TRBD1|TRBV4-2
TGTGCCAGCAGCCATCTCTACCGGGACAGGGGCTACGAGCAGTACTTC
CASSHLYRDRGYEQYF
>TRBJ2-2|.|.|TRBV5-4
TGTGCCAGCAGCTTCCCGCGGGCAAACACCGGGGAGCTGTTTTTT
CASSFPRANTGELFF
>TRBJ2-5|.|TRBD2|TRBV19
TGTGCCAGTAGTATAAGTACTAGCGGGGGCCAAGAGACCCAGTACTTC
CASSISTSGGQETQYF
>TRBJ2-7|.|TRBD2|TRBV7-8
TGTGCCAGCAGCCCCGGGACTAGCGGCTACGAGCAGTACTTC
CASSPGTSGYEQYF
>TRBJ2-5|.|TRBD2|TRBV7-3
TGTGCCAGCATCCTTATCGGGGGGGGTAGAGAGACCCAGTACTTC
CASILIGGGRETQYF
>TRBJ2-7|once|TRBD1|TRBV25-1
TGTGCCAGCCAAAACAGGGGTTCCTACGAGCAGTACTTC
CASQNRGSYEQYF
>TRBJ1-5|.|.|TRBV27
TGTGCCAGCAGTCCACAGGGCTGGAGCAATCAGCCCCAGCATTTT
CASSPQGWSNQPQHF
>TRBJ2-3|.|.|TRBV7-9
TGTGCCAGCAGCCGCACAGATACGCAGTATTTT
CASSRTDTQYF
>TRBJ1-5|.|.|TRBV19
TGTGCCAGTAGTATATGGGACGAGGGCAATCAGCCCCAGCATTTT
CASSIWDEGNQPQHF
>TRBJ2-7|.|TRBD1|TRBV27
TGTGCCAGCAGTCTCGACACAGGGGGCGCCCCCTACGAGCAGTACTTC
CASSLDTGGAPYEQYF
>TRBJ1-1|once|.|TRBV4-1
TGCGCCAGCAGCCAAGAGGTGGACATGAGTATTGAAGCTTTCTTT
CASSQEVDMSIEAFF
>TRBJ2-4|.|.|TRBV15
TGTGCCACCAGCAGAGATGGGGGAGTTCAAGCCAAAAACATTCAGTACTTC
CATSRDGGVQAKNIQYF
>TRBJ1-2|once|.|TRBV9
TGTGCCAGCAGCGACCTAGACGGAGTCGATGGCTACACCTTC
CASSDLDGVDGYTF
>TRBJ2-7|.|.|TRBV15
TGTGCCACCAGCAGGGACAGTTCCGAGCAGTACTTC
CATSRDSSEQYF
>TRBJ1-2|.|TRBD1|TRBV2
TGTGCTAAGGAGAGATCCCAGGGGGAAAATGGCTACACCTTC
CAKERSQGENGYTF
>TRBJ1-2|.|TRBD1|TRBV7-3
TGTGCCAGCAGCTTAACGTCAGGGGGCGGGTTGAACTATGGCTACACCTTC
CASSLTSGGGLNYGYTF
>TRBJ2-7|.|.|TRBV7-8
TGTGCCAGCCCACCCCCGGGAGGGGACAGGGCCTCCTACGAGCAGTACTTC
CASPPPGGDRASYEQYF
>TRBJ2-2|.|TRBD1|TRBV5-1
TGCGCCAGCAGACTACAGGGGTTCGGGGAGCTGTTTTTT
CASRLQGFGELFF
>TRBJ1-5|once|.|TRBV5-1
TGCGCCAGCAGCTTGGATGGGGGGAGCAATCAGCCCCAGCATTTT
CASSLDGGSNQPQHF
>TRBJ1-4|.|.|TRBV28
TGTGCCAGCAGTTCAGGGGAAAAACTGTTTTTT
CASSSGEKLFF
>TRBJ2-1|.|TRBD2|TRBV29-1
TGCAGCGTTGAAGGGAGGGAGGGCCCCTATTCCTACAATGAGCAGTTCTTC
CSVEGREGPYSYNEQFF
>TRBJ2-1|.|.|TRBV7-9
TGTGCCAGCAGCCCCTGGGACAATGAGCAGTTCTTC
CASSPWDNEQFF
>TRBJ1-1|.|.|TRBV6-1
TGTGCCAGCAGTGATTCTGAGGGCTGGTACACTGAAGCTTTCTTT
CASSDSEGWYTEAFF
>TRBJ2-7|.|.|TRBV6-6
TGTGCCAGCAGTCATAGGACGGGAGACCAGTACTTC
CASSHRTGDQYF
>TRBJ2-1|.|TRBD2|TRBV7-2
TGTGCCAGCAGCCGCTACGCGGGAGTCTCCTACAATGAGCAGTTCTTC
CASSRYAGVSYNEQFF
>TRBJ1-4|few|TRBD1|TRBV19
TGTGCCAGTAGTATAGTGGACCGGACAGGCCGAAATGAAAAACTGTTTTTT
CASSIVDRTGRNEKLFF